The rows below give T cell receptor beta chains drawn from one sample of a study of blood T cells in healthy people across ages. TCRdb ran MiXCR on the 5' RACE reads and lists one entry per CDR3 protein. The data hold over 1,300,000 distinct CDR3 sequences, with almost 60% observed a single time. Sequencing was performed on blood. The receptors originated from a man in his late teens or twenties in good health. Each CDR3 is given with its conserved first and last residue. The D gene is left open where the match is weak. The size of a clone is reported for some rows only, either as once, few or many, or as a class for expanded clones.

J gene: TRBJ2-7; V gene: TRBV4-1; clone size: -; D gene: TRBD1; CDR3 DNA: TGCGCCAGCAGCCTGGACAGGGGCCCCATCTACGAGCAGTACTTC; CDR3 protein: CASSLDRGPIYEQYF
J gene: TRBJ1-1; V gene: TRBV6-5; clone size: once; D gene: -; CDR3 DNA: TGTGCCAGCAGTTACTCCGACCAGGGGGAAGCTTTCTTT; CDR3 protein: CASSYSDQGEAFF
J gene: TRBJ1-6; V gene: TRBV9; clone size: once; D gene: -; CDR3 DNA: TGTGCCAGCAGCGTAGGACGGGGCAATTCACCCCTCCACTTT; CDR3 protein: CASSVGRGNSPLHF
J gene: TRBJ2-3; V gene: TRBV6-2/TRBV6-3; clone size: -; D gene: TRBD2; CDR3 DNA: TGTGCCAGCACCAGCGGGGGGCCCCCAGATACGCAGTATTTT; CDR3 protein: CASTSGGPPDTQYF
J gene: TRBJ2-3; V gene: TRBV4-3; clone size: -; D gene: TRBD2; CDR3 DNA: TGCGCCAGCAGCCCGTGGACTAGCGGGGGACCAGATACGCAGTATTTT; CDR3 protein: CASSPWTSGGPDTQYF
J gene: TRBJ2-1; V gene: TRBV20-1; clone size: few; D gene: -; CDR3 DNA: TGCAGTGCTACCGGGTTTAGGTCCTACAATGAGCAGTTCTTC; CDR3 protein: CSATGFRSYNEQFF
J gene: TRBJ2-3; V gene: TRBV20-1; clone size: -; D gene: TRBD1; CDR3 DNA: TGCAGTGCTAGGAGCAGGGGGACGGCTTCCGCAGATACGCAGTATTTT; CDR3 protein: CSARSRGTASADTQYF
J gene: TRBJ2-1; V gene: TRBV7-2; clone size: many; D gene: TRBD2; CDR3 DNA: TGTGCCAGCAGCCTCCAGCTAGCGGGGACTTCAGGTTACGAGCAGTTCTTC; CDR3 protein: CASSLQLAGTSGYEQFF
J gene: TRBJ1-5; V gene: TRBV28; clone size: few; D gene: -; CDR3 DNA: TGTGCCAGCACCTCGTTAGGGCAGTCCGTCTATCAGCCCCAGCATTTT; CDR3 protein: CASTSLGQSVYQPQHF
J gene: TRBJ1-5; V gene: TRBV2; clone size: -; D gene: -; CDR3 DNA: TGTGCCAGCAGAGAGTCCGGGGATAGCAATCAGCCCCAGCATTTT; CDR3 protein: CASRESGDSNQPQHF
J gene: TRBJ1-5; V gene: TRBV20-1; clone size: -; D gene: -; CDR3 DNA: TGCAGTGCTAGAGAGAGGTTCGGAAGCGGGTATAGCAATCAGCCCCAGCATTTT; CDR3 protein: CSARERFGSGYSNQPQHF
J gene: TRBJ2-5; V gene: TRBV6-2/TRBV6-3; clone size: -; D gene: TRBD1; CDR3 DNA: TGTGCCAGCAGCGACACTGGGGACAGGGAGACCCAGTACTTC; CDR3 protein: CASSDTGDRETQYF
J gene: TRBJ2-3; V gene: TRBV9; clone size: -; D gene: -; CDR3 DNA: TGTGCCAGCAGCGATCCGATAGCTCAGAGCACAGATACGCAGTATTTT; CDR3 protein: CASSDPIAQSTDTQYF
J gene: TRBJ2-7; V gene: TRBV4-1; clone size: few; D gene: TRBD1; CDR3 DNA: TGCGCCAGCAGCCGCCCGACAGGGGCCTACGAGCAGTACTTC; CDR3 protein: CASSRPTGAYEQYF
J gene: TRBJ2-7; V gene: TRBV4-3; clone size: few; D gene: -; CDR3 DNA: TGCGCCAGCAGCCAGTCTATTGTGGGGAACCCTCCCTACGAGCAGTACTTC; CDR3 protein: CASSQSIVGNPPYEQYF
J gene: TRBJ1-1; V gene: TRBV10-3; clone size: -; D gene: -; CDR3 DNA: TGTGCCATCAGTATGAGTAACACTGAAGCTTTCTTT; CDR3 protein: CAISMSNTEAFF
J gene: TRBJ2-2; V gene: TRBV6-5; clone size: -; D gene: -; CDR3 DNA: TGTGCCAGCAGTTACAAATGGGGGTCCGGGGAGCTGTTTTTT; CDR3 protein: CASSYKWGSGELFF
J gene: TRBJ2-7; V gene: TRBV6-1; clone size: -; D gene: -; CDR3 DNA: TGTGCCAGCAGAAACCAGGACAGCCACGAGCAGTACTTC; CDR3 protein: CASRNQDSHEQYF
J gene: TRBJ2-1; V gene: TRBV7-9; clone size: -; D gene: -; CDR3 DNA: TGTGCCAGCACCGTCTCGACAGGCCTCGTGTATGAGCAGTTCTTC; CDR3 protein: CASTVSTGLVYEQFF
J gene: TRBJ1-2; V gene: TRBV2; clone size: -; D gene: TRBD1; CDR3 DNA: TGTGCCAGCAGTTACACAGGGGAATCACTGGGCTACACCTTC; CDR3 protein: CASSYTGESLGYTF
J gene: TRBJ2-1; V gene: TRBV29-1; clone size: few; D gene: -; CDR3 DNA: TGCAGCGTTGAAGATAACCGGCAGGTCACCTACAATGAGCAGTTCTTC; CDR3 protein: CSVEDNRQVTYNEQFF
J gene: TRBJ1-2; V gene: TRBV29-1; clone size: -; D gene: -; CDR3 DNA: TGCAGCGCCGGGACATTACGGGGCTACACCTTC; CDR3 protein: CSAGTLRGYTF
J gene: TRBJ2-2; V gene: TRBV5-6; clone size: -; D gene: TRBD1; CDR3 DNA: TGTGCCAGCAGCTTGTATGGGACAGGAGCAAAGACCGGGGAGCTGTTTTTT; CDR3 protein: CASSLYGTGAKTGELFF
J gene: TRBJ2-1; V gene: TRBV6-5; clone size: -; D gene: -; CDR3 DNA: TGTGCCAGCAGTAGTCCGACTATCGCGGAGTACAATGAGCAGTTCTTC; CDR3 protein: CASSSPTIAEYNEQFF
J gene: TRBJ2-5; V gene: TRBV11-2; clone size: -; D gene: TRBD2; CDR3 DNA: TGTGCCAGCAGCACAAGGTTAGCGGGAGGGCGCCAAGAGACCCAGTACTTC; CDR3 protein: CASSTRLAGGRQETQYF